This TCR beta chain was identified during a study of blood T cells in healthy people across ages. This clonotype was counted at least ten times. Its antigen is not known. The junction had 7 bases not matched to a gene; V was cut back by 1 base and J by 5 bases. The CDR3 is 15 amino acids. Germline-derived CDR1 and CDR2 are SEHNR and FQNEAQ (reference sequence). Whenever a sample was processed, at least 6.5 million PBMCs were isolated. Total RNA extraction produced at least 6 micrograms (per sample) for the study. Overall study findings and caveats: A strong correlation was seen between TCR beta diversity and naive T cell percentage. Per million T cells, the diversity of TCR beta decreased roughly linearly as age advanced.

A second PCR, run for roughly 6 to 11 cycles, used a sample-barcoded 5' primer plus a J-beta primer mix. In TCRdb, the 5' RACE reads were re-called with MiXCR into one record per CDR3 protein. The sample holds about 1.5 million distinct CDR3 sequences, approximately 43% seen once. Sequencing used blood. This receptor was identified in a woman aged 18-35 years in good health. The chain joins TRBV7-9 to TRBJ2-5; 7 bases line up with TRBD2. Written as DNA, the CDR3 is TGTGCCAGCAGCTTAGTAGGCGGGAGTCAGGAGACCCAGTACTTC. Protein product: CASSLVGGSQETQYF.